This is a list of T cell receptor beta chains from one sample in a study of early T cells in non-severe SARS-CoV-2 infection. Via MiXCR, TCRdb re-called the 5' RACE reads, giving one row per CDR3 protein. The table includes approximately 90,000 distinct CDR3 sequences, approximately 12% detected once. The sample consisted of whole blood, taken at baseline. Receptors were obtained from an adult who was a healthcare worker with PCR-confirmed SARS-CoV-2 infection or an uninfected control (not recorded which). The CDR3 runs from the conserved cysteine through the conserved F or W. Fields, in order: V gene, J gene, clone size, CDR3 protein. A row's size may be missing; if present it is once, few, many or a size class.

v_gene: TRBV5-4; j_gene: TRBJ2-7; abundance: NA; CDR3aa: CASSDSGTLYEQYF
v_gene: TRBV6-2/TRBV6-3; j_gene: TRBJ1-3; abundance: NA; CDR3aa: CASSDPTGAFSGNTIYF
v_gene: TRBV19; j_gene: TRBJ2-3; abundance: once; CDR3aa: CASRDRGTDTQYF
v_gene: TRBV5-1; j_gene: TRBJ2-7; abundance: NA; CDR3aa: CASSPLGTPADYEQYF
v_gene: TRBV6-1; j_gene: TRBJ1-2; abundance: NA; CDR3aa: CASSEGEFYGYTF
v_gene: TRBV2; j_gene: TRBJ2-6; abundance: NA; CDR3aa: CASCVGLGANVLTF
v_gene: TRBV12-3/TRBV12-4; j_gene: TRBJ1-3; abundance: NA; CDR3aa: CASSEGTGSGNTIYF
v_gene: TRBV24-1; j_gene: TRBJ1-5; abundance: few; CDR3aa: CATSDSRQGGRNQPQHF
v_gene: TRBV24-1; j_gene: TRBJ2-5; abundance: NA; CDR3aa: CATSDRQGQETQYF
v_gene: TRBV27; j_gene: TRBJ1-2; abundance: many; CDR3aa: CASSLTANYGYTF
v_gene: TRBV6-2/TRBV6-3; j_gene: TRBJ1-4; abundance: NA; CDR3aa: CASSLQGVVEKLFF
v_gene: TRBV5-6; j_gene: TRBJ1-5; abundance: NA; CDR3aa: CASSLQGRELPQHF
v_gene: TRBV6-5; j_gene: TRBJ2-7; abundance: many; CDR3aa: CASSPTGLAGGYEQYF
v_gene: TRBV12-3/TRBV12-4; j_gene: TRBJ1-6; abundance: NA; CDR3aa: CASRDGAYNSPLHF
v_gene: TRBV13; j_gene: TRBJ1-2; abundance: NA; CDR3aa: CASSLGIRDGYTF
v_gene: TRBV5-4; j_gene: TRBJ2-2; abundance: few; CDR3aa: CASSLSDFNGELFF
v_gene: TRBV30; j_gene: TRBJ2-2; abundance: NA; CDR3aa: CAWRYRSSGTWNTGELFF
v_gene: TRBV29-1; j_gene: TRBJ1-4; abundance: few; CDR3aa: CSVSRTGTNEKLFF
v_gene: TRBV19; j_gene: TRBJ1-5; abundance: many; CDR3aa: CASSNYYSNQPQHF
v_gene: TRBV28; j_gene: TRBJ1-5; abundance: many; CDR3aa: CASSPSQRRLGF
v_gene: TRBV7-6; j_gene: TRBJ2-1; abundance: NA; CDR3aa: CASSLAISRTSGRGEQFF
v_gene: TRBV5-4; j_gene: TRBJ1-1; abundance: few; CDR3aa: CASSHSLDTEAFF
v_gene: TRBV6-6; j_gene: TRBJ1-2; abundance: few; CDR3aa: CASSSITRNYGYTF
v_gene: TRBV6-4; j_gene: TRBJ1-4; abundance: NA; CDR3aa: CASSGQGAYNTNEKLFF
v_gene: TRBV28; j_gene: TRBJ2-7; abundance: many; CDR3aa: CASSSPTGALSYEQYF
v_gene: TRBV5-4; j_gene: TRBJ2-6; abundance: few; CDR3aa: CASSPDSGANVLTF
v_gene: TRBV6-1; j_gene: TRBJ1-1; abundance: few; CDR3aa: CASSDPLQGNTEAFF
v_gene: TRBV14; j_gene: TRBJ1-1; abundance: few; CDR3aa: CASSQVGFYTEAFF
v_gene: TRBV6-6; j_gene: TRBJ2-1; abundance: many; CDR3aa: CASSHGTDNEQFF